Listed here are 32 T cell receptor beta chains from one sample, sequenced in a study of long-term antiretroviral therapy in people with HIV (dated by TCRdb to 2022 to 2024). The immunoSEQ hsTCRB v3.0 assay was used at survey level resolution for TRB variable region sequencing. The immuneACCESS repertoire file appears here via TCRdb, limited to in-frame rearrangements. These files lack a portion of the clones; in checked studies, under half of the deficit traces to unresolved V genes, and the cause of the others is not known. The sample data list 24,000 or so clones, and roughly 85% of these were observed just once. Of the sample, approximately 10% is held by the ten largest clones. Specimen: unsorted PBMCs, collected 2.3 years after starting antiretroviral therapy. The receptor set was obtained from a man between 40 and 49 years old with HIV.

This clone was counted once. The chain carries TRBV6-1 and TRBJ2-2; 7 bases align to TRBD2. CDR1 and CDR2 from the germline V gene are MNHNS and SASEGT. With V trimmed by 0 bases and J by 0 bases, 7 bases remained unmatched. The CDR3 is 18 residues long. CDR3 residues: CASSEALLGGANTGELFF. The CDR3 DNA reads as TGTGCCAGCAGTGAAGCGCTTCTGGGGGGGGCGAACACCGGGGAGCTGTTTTTT.

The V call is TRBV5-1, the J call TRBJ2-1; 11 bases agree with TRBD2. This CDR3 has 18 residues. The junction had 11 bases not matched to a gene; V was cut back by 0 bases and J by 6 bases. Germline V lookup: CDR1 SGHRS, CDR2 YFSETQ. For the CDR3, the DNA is TGCGCCAGCAGCTTGGCCCCAGGGCTAGCGGGGGGCTTCAATGAGCAGTTCTTC. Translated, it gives CASSLAPGLAGGFNEQFF.

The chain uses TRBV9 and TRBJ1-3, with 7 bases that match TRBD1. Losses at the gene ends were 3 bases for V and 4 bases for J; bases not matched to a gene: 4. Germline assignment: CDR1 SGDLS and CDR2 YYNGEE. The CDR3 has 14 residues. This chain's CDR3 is CASSETGTGNTIYF. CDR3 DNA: TGTGCCAGCAGCGAGACAGGGACCGGAAACACCATATATTTT.

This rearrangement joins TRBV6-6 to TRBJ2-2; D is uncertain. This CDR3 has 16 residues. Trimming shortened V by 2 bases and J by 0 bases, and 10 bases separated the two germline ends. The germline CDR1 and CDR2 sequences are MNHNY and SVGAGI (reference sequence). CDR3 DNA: TGTGCCAGCAGTTACGTGCGGAGCTCGAACACCGGGGAGCTGTTTTTT. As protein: CASSYVRSSNTGELFF.

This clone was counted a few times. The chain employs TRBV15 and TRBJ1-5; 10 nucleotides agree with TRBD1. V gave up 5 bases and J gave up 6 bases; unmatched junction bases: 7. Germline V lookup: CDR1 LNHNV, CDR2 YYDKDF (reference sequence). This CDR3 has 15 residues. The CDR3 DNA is TGTGCCACCAGCCTAGACAGGGGGCAAGGTCAGCCCCAGCATTTT. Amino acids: CATSLDRGQGQPQHF. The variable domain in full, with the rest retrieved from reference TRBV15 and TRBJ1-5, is DAMVIQNPRYQVTQFGKPVTLSCSQTLNHNVMYWYQQKSSQAPKLLFHYYDKDFNNEADTPDNFQSRRPNTSFCFLDIRSPGLGDTAMYLCATSLDRGQGQPQHFGDGTRLSIL.

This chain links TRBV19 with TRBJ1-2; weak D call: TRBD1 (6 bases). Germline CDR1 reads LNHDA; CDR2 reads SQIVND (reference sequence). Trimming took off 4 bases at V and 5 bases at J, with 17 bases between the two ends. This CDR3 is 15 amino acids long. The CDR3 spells CASSTRTESSYGYTF. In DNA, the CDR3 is TGTGCCAGTAGTACTCGGACAGAAAGTTCTTATGGCTACACCTTC.

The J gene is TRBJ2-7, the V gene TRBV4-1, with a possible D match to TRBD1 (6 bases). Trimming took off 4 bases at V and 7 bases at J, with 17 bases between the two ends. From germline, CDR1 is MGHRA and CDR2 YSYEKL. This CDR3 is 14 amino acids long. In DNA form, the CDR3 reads TGCGCCAGCAGCCTAACGAGTCAGGGGAATGAGCAGTACTTC. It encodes CASSLTSQGNEQYF.

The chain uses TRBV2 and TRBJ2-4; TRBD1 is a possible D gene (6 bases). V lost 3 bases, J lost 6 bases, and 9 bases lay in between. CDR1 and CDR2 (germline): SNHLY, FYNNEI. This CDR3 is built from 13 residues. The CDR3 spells CASSEPDRNIQYF. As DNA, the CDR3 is TGTGCCAGCAGTGAGCCGGACAGAAACATTCAGTACTTC.

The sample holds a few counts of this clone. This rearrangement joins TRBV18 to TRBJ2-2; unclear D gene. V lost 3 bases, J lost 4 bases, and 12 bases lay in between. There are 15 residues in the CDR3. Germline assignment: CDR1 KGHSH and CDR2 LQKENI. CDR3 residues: CASSPRPGFTGELFF. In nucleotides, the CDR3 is TGTGCCAGCTCACCGAGACCGGGCTTCACCGGGGAGCTGTTTTTT. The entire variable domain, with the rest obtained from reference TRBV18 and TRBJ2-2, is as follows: NAGVMQNPRHLVRRRGQEARLRCSPMKGHSHVYWYRQLPEEGLKFMVYLQKENIIDESGMPKERFSAEFPKEGPSILRIQQVVRGDSAAYFCASSPRPGFTGELFFGEGSRLTVL.

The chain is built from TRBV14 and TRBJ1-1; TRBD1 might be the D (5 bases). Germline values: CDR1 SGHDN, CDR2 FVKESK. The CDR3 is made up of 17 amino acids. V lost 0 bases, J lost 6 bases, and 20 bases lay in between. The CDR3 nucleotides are TGTGCCAGCAGCCAAGATTGGGGGGTAGGTTATCAAGCTGAAGCTTTCTTT. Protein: CASSQDWGVGYQAEAFF.

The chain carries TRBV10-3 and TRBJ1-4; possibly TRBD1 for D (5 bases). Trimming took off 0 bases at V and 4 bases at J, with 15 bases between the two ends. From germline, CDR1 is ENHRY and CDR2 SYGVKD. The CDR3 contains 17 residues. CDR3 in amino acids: CAISESLLDTNNEKLFF. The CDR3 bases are TGTGCCATCAGTGAGTCGCTCTTGGACACCAATAATGAAAAACTGTTTTTT.

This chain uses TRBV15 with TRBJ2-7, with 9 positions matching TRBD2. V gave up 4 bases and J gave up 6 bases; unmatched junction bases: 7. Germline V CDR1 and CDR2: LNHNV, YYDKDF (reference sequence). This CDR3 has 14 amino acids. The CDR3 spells CATSTSGTLFEQYF. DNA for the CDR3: TGTGCCACCAGCACTAGCGGGACCCTTTTCGAGCAGTACTTC.

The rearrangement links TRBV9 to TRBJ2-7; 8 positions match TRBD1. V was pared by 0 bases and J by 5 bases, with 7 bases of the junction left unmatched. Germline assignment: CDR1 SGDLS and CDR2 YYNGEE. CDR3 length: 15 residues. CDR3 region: CASSVGGQGRHEQYF. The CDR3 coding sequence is TGTGCCAGCAGCGTAGGAGGACAGGGTCGCCACGAGCAGTACTTC. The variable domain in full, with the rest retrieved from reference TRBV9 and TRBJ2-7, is DSGVTQTPKHLITATGQRVTLRCSPRSGDLSVYWYQQSLDQGLQFLIQYYNGEERAKGNILERFSAQQFPDLHSELNLSSLELGDSALYFCASSVGGQGRHEQYFGPGTRLTVT.

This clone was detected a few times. CDR3 nucleotide sequence: TGTGCCAGCAGTCGTGGGGACTCCCCTACTGCGCAGTACTTC. Protein sequence: CASSRGDSPTAQYF. This chain connects TRBV6-4 to TRBJ2-7; a weak D match, TRBD2 (6 bases). The CDR3 extends over 14 amino acids. CDR1 is MRHNA and CDR2 is SNTAGT in the germline V gene. V was pared by 5 bases and J by 9 bases, with 20 bases between.

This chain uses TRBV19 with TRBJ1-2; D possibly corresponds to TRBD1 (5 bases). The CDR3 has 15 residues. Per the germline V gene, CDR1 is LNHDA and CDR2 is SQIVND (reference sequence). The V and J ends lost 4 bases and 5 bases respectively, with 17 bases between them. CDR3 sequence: CASSTYVQGGYGYTF. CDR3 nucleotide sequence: TGTGCCAGTAGTACATATGTTCAGGGAGGGTATGGCTACACCTTC.

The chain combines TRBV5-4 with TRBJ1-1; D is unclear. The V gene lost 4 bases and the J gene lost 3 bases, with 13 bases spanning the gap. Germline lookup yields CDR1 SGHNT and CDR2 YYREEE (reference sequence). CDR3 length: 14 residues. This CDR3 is CASSVGAGYTEAFF. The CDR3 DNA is TGTGCCAGCAGCGTTGGTGCGGGGTACACTGAAGCTTTCTTT.

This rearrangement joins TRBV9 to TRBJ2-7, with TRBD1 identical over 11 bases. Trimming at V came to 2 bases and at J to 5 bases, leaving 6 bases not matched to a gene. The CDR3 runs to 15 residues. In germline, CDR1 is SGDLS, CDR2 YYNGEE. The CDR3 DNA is TGTGCCAGCAGCGTGTTCGGGACAGGGGGGGACGAGCAGTACTTC. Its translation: CASSVFGTGGDEQYF.

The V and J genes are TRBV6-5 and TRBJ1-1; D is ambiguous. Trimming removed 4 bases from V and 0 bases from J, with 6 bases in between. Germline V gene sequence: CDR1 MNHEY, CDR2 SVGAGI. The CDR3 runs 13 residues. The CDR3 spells CASSFTVNTEAFF. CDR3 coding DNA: TGTGCCAGCAGTTTTACAGTGAACACTGAAGCTTTCTTT.

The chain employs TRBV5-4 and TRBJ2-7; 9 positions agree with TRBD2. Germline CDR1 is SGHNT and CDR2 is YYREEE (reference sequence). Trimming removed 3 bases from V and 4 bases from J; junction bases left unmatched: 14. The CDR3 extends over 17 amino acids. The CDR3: CASSSPQIAGVGYEQYF. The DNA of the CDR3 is TGTGCCAGCAGCTCGCCCCAAATAGCGGGAGTGGGGTACGAGCAGTACTTC.

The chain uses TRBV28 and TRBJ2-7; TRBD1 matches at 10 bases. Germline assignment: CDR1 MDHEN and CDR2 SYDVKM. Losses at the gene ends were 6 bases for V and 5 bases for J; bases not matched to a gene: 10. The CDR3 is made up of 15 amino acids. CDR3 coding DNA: TGTGCCAGCAGCTCACTGGACAGGGGGTTACACGAGCAGTACTTC. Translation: CASSSLDRGLHEQYF. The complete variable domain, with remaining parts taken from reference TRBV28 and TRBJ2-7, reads DVKVTQSSRYLVKRTGEKVFLECVQDMDHENMFWYRQDPGLGLRLIYFSYDVKMKEKGDIPEGYSVSREKKERFSLILESASTNQTSMYLCASSSLDRGLHEQYFGPGTRLTVT.

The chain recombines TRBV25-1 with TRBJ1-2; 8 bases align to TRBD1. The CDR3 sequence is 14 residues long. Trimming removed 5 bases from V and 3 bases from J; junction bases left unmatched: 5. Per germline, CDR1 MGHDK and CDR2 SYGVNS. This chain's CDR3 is CASSFGQGYYGYTF. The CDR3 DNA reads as TGTGCCAGCAGTTTCGGACAGGGTTACTATGGCTACACCTTC.

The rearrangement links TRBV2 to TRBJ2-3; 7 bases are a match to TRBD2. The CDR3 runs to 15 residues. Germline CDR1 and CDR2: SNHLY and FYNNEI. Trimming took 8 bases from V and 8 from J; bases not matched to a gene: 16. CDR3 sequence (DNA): TGTGCCAGCGTGATCAGAAAAACAGGCGGGGGTACGCAGTATTTT. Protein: CASVIRKTGGGTQYF.

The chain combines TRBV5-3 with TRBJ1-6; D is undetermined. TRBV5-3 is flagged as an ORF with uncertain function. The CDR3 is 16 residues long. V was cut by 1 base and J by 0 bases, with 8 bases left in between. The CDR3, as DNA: TGTGCCAGAAGCTTGTGGGAAAGCTCCTATAATTCACCCCTCCACTTT. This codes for CARSLWESSYNSPLHF.

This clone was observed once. The CDR3 sequence: CASSLGASGTSGANVLTF. The CDR3 nucleotides read TGTGCCAGCAGCTTGGGCGCTAGCGGAACCTCTGGGGCCAACGTCCTGACTTTC. V is TRBV5-5 and J is TRBJ2-6, with 7 nucleotides matching TRBD2. V trimming: 0 bases; J trimming: 0 bases; junction bases outside the gene matches: 6. Germline V gene sequence: CDR1 SGHKS, CDR2 YYEKEE (reference sequence). CDR3 length equals 18 residues.

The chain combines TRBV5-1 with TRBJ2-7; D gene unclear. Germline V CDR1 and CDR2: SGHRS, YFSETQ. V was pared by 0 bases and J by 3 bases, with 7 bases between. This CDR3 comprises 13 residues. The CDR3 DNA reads TGCGCCAGCAGCTTGGGAACACTCTACGAGCAGTACTTC. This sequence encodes CASSLGTLYEQYF.

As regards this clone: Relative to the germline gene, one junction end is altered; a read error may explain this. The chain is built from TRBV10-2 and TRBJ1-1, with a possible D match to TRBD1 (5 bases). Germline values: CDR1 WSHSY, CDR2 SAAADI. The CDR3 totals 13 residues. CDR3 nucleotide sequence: TGCGCCAGCCGTGATTCCAGGGTTACTGAAGCTTTCTTT. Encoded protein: CASRDSRVTEAFF.

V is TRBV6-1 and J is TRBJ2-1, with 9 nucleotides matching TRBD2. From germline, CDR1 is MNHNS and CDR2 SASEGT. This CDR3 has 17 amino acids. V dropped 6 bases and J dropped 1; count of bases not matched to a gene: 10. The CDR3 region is CASRESRGGPSYNEQFF. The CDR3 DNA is TGTGCCAGCAGGGAATCGCGGGGGGGCCCTTCCTACAATGAGCAGTTCTTC.

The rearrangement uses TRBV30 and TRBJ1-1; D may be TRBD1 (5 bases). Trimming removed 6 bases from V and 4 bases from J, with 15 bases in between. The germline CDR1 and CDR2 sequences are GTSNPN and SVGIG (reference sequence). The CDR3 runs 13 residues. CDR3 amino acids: CACRGGASTEAFF. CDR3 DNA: TGTGCCTGCCGAGGAGGGGCCAGCACTGAAGCTTTCTTT.

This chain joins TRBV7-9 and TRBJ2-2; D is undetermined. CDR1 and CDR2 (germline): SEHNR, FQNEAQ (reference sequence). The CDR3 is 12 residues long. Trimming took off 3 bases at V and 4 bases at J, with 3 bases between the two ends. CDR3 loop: CASSLPTGELFF. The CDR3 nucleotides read TGTGCCAGCAGCTTGCCCACCGGGGAGCTGTTTTTT. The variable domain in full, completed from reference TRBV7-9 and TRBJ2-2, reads DTGVSQNPRHKITKRGQNVTFRCDPISEHNRLYWYRQTLGQGPEFLTYFQNEAQLEKSRLLSDRFSAERPKGSFSTLEIQRTEQGDSAMYLCASSLPTGELFFGEGSRLTVL.

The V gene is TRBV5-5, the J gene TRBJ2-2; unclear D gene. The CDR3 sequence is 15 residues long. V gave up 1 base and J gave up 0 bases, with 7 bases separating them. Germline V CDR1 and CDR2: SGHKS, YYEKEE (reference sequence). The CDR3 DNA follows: TGTGCCAGCAGCTTGCAGAATCCGAACACCGGGGAGCTGTTTTTT. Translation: CASSLQNPNTGELFF.

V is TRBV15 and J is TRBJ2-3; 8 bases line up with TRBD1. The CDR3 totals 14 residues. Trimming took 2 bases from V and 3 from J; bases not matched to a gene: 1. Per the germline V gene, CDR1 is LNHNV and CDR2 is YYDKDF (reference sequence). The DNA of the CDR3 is TGTGCCACCAGCAGAAGGACAGGGACAGATACGCAGTATTTT. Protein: CATSRRTGTDTQYF.

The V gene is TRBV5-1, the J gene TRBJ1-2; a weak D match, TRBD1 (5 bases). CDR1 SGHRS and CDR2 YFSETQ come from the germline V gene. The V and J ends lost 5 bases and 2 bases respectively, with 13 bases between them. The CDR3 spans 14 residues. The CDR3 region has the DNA TGCGCCAGCAGATGGACGGACACGAACTATGGCTACACCTTC. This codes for CASRWTDTNYGYTF.